A selection of T cell receptor beta chains follows, all from one sample in a study of regulatory T cells in long-lasting Graves disease. From the multiplex PCR reads, TCRdb called clonotypes with MiXCR, one entry per CDR3 protein. Here the sample spans 700,000 or so distinct CDR3 sequences, 30% being singletons. The material was peripheral blood mononuclear cells (PBMCs), obtained when the disease was refractory, from a patient treated with antithyroid drugs. The receptors originated from a female donor with Graves disease. CDR3s include the opening cysteine and the closing phenylalanine or tryptophan. A D gene is named only where the DNA matches it firmly. Part of the rows lack a size; the others show once, few, many or a class for expanded clones.

V	J	D	size	DNA	CDR3
TRBV11-2	TRBJ1-1	.	few	TGTGCCAGCAGCCGGAAGGAAGGGAGCACTGAAGCTTTCTTT	CASSRKEGSTEAFF
TRBV4-1	TRBJ2-7	TRBD2	few	TGCGCCAGCAGCCAGGAACCCGGGACTAGCGGGACCTACGAGCAGTACTTC	CASSQEPGTSGTYEQYF
TRBV9	TRBJ2-7	TRBD2	.	TGTGCCAGCAGCGGTTCTAGCGGGAGGTTAGTTTCGGCCGAGCAGTACTTC	CASSGSSGRLVSAEQYF
TRBV28	TRBJ1-2	.	.	TGTGCCAGCAGTTTAAGTATGTGGGACAACTATGGCTACACCTTC	CASSLSMWDNYGYTF
TRBV11-2	TRBJ1-1	.	.	TGTGCCAGCAGCTTAGGGGCAGAAGAAGCTTTCTTT	CASSLGAEEAFF
TRBV19	TRBJ2-5	TRBD1	.	TGTGCCAGTAGCCAACTCACGGGACAGGGGGCTCAGTACTTC	CASSQLTGQGAQYF
TRBV7-9	TRBJ1-1	TRBD1	.	TGTGCCAGCAGCTACAACAGGGGCCCAGGCGCTGAAGCTTTCTTT	CASSYNRGPGAEAFF
TRBV5-1	TRBJ2-5	TRBD2	few	TGCGCCAGCAGCTTGGTCCCCGGGAGGATGGAGACCCAGTACTTC	CASSLVPGRMETQYF
TRBV30	TRBJ2-5	.	.	TGTGCCTGGGGAGGGGTGGAGACCCAGTACTTC	CAWGGVETQYF
TRBV7-9	TRBJ2-5	TRBD2	few	TGTGCCAGAAGTTGGCTAGCGGGAGTGGTGGAAGAGACCCAGTACTTC	CARSWLAGVVEETQYF
TRBV29-1	TRBJ1-2	.	.	TGCAGCGTTGAAGAGTTAGCGCGCAGGGGTTATGGTTACACCTTC	CSVEELARRGYGYTF
TRBV20-1	TRBJ2-7	.	.	TGCAGTGCTAGCCCCCTCGGCGGGGACTCACGGGAGCAGTACTTC	CSASPLGGDSREQYF
TRBV12-3/TRBV12-4	TRBJ2-2	.	few	TGTGCCAGCAGAATAGCGGGACAGGGAAGATCCGGGGAGCTGTTTTTT	CASRIAGQGRSGELFF
TRBV28	TRBJ2-7	.	.	TGTGCCAGCAGTTTGCAGGGAAAATGGGCCTACGAGCAGTACTTC	CASSLQGKWAYEQYF
TRBV6-1	TRBJ1-2	TRBD1	many	TGTGCCAGCAGAGCGACAGGGCTTAACCATGGCTACACCTTC	CASRATGLNHGYTF
TRBV6-5	TRBJ1-1	TRBD1	.	TGTGCCAGCAGTTACTTGACAGGGGGCGCCTCCACTGAAGCTTTCTTT	CASSYLTGGASTEAFF
TRBV2	TRBJ1-2	.	many	TGTGCCAGCAGTCCAGGCAACTACTTC	CASSPGNYF
TRBV28	TRBJ1-3	.	.	TGTGCCAGCAGTTTCCCTGACTCTGGAAACACCATATATTTT	CASSFPDSGNTIYF
TRBV6-1	TRBJ2-2	.	few	TGTGCCAGCAGTGTCCGACTAGGTCCGGGCGGGGAGCTGTTTTTT	CASSVRLGPGGELFF
TRBV6-5	TRBJ1-1	.	many	TGTGCCAGCAGTTATACCGACACGAACACTGAAGCTTTCTTT	CASSYTDTNTEAFF
TRBV4-1	TRBJ1-5	.	.	TGCGCCAGCAGCCAAGGGGACGGAACCTTCAATAGCAATCAGCCCCAGCATTTT	CASSQGDGTFNSNQPQHF